This T cell receptor (beta chain) was sequenced for a study of technical replicates of blood from a few donors. Clones were read by immunoSEQ multiplex PCR, and TCRdb kept only the in-frame ones, dropping some. The sample lists about 17,000 clones; around 90% were seen once. This clone appeared a single time. The CDR3 covers 14 residues. Trimming pared 7 bases from V and 5 bases from J, leaving 15 bases between. Per germline, CDR1 MNHNS and CDR2 SASEGT. This TCR was sampled from a human donor in good health. V is TRBV6-1 and J is TRBJ2-1, with a weak D call TRBD1 (5 bases). Sequencing input: PBMCs. The CDR3: CASTLTAANNEQFF. Written as DNA, the CDR3 is TGTGCCAGCACTTTGACAGCCGCCAACAATGAGCAGTTCTTC.